These 7 T cell receptor beta chains were all obtained from the same sample, sequenced in a study of OX40 agonist ivuxolimab in advanced cancers. The protocol was immunoSEQ multiplex PCR, while the TCRdb copy is restricted to in-frame clones and leaves out a portion. This repertoire shows some 80,000 clones, roughly 92% found once; its top ten account for 2.5% to 3%. The sample was CD4+ or CD8+ T cells sorted from blood, taken in a trial of the OX40 agonist ivuxolimab. These receptors originate from an adult with an advanced solid tumor such as melanoma, head and neck, liver or kidney cancer.

The chain links TRBV10-1 to TRBJ2-1, with D perhaps TRBD1 (6 bases). Trimming cost V 3 bases and J 7 bases, with 16 bases left between them. Germline V lookup: CDR1 WNHNN, CDR2 SYGVQD (reference sequence). There are 15 residues in the CDR3. CDR3 sequence (DNA): TGCGCCAGCAGTGATAAGGGCGGAACAGGGAATGAGCAGTTCTTC. It is translated as CASSDKGGTGNEQFF.

The chain is built from TRBV27 and TRBJ1-4, with a weak D call TRBD1 (5 bases). Between the trimmed V and J ends, which lost 6 bases and 10 bases, there was a span of 18 bases. Germline V gives CDR1 MNHEY, CDR2 SMNVEV (reference sequence). The CDR3 is 14 residues long. Here the CDR3 DNA reads TGTGCCAGCAGGATGGGGCAGGGTCCCGGAAAACTGTTTTTT. Amino acids: CASRMGQGPGKLFF.

A single count supports this clone. The CDR3 coding sequence is TGTGCCAGCAGTGACCATCGGACCCCAGATACGCAGTATTTT. Translation gives CASSDHRTPDTQYF. V gene TRBV6-1 combines with J gene TRBJ2-3; D not resolved. Germline lookup yields CDR1 MNHNS and CDR2 SASEGT. Trimming shortened V by 3 bases and J by 4 bases, and 11 bases separated the two germline ends. The CDR3 length is 14 residues.

The chain recombines TRBV7-9 with TRBJ1-2, with D possibly being TRBD1 (5 bases). Trimming removed 2 bases at V and 3 bases at J, with 13 bases between. CDR3 size: 15 residues. Germline CDR1 and CDR2: SEHNR and FQNEAQ (reference sequence). The CDR3 loop reads CASSLSLGVDYGYTF. The CDR3 DNA is TGTGCCAGCAGCTTATCACTGGGGGTGGACTATGGCTACACCTTC.

This chain uses TRBV29-1 with TRBJ2-6; 11 nucleotides line up with TRBD1. The CDR3 spans 18 residues. J gave up 0 bases and V 0 bases, and 4 bases lay outside the gene matches. CDR1 is SQVTM and CDR2 is ANQGSEA in the germline V gene. The CDR3 region is CSVEDRGTGGSGANVLTF. CDR3 sequence (DNA): TGCAGCGTTGAAGATCGGGGGACAGGGGGCTCTGGGGCCAACGTCCTGACTTTC.

The rearrangement joins TRBV5-5 to TRBJ2-3, with 7 bases aligning to TRBD2. Germline CDR1 and CDR2: SGHKS and YYEKEE (reference sequence). The CDR3 spans 17 residues. V lost 0 bases and J lost 5; bases outside the gene matches: 12. CDR3 coding DNA: TGTGCCAGCAGCTTGGAAGGAGGGAGGGCCTTAGGAGATACGCAGTATTTT. It specifies CASSLEGGRALGDTQYF.

The rearrangement joins TRBV5-4 to TRBJ2-7, with 11 bases lining up with TRBD2. Losses at the gene ends were 7 bases for V and 3 bases for J; bases not matched to a gene: 6. Germline V CDR1 and CDR2: SGHNT, YYREEE (reference sequence). The CDR3 has 14 amino acids. In DNA form, the CDR3 reads TGTGCCAGCGAAAAGGGACTAGCGGACTACGAGCAGTACTTC. Its protein is CASEKGLADYEQYF.